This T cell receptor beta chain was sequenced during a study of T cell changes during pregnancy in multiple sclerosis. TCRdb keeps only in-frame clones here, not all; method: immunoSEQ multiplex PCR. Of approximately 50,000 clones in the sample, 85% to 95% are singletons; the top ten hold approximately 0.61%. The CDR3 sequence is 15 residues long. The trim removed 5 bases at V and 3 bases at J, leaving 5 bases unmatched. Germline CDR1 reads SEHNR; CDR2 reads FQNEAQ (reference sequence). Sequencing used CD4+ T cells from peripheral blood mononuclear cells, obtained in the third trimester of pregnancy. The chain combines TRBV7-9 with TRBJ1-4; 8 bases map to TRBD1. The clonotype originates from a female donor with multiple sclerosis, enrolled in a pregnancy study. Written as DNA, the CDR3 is TGTGCCAGCAGCCCAACGGGACAGGCTAATGAAAAACTGTTTTTT. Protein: CASSPTGQANEKLFF.